Detailed here is one T cell receptor (beta chain). The antigen it binds to is not known. The record has no base qualities; no much larger clone is one base away. This sample was included in a study of shared clonotypes between healthy human individuals (dated by TCRdb to about 2020). Turning to the overall study: Three men and two women, aged 18 to 49 years, made up the cohort. For each donor, three plates each were used for CD4 naive and CD4 memory, two plates were used for CD8 naive, and one plate was used for CD8 memory. Blood TCR repertoires of about 5 healthy adults were deeply sequenced to estimate repertoire size and the extent of clonotype sharing between individuals. Libraries were prepared and TCR repertoires were sequenced by different laboratories using diverse techniques, in order to increase sequencing depth and limit assay-specific biases. Between about 0.9 and 10 billion PBMCs per donor were obtained by leukapheresis. The research as a whole found: Incomplete sequencing was indicated by rarefaction of sorted-subset datasets, despite the large sequencing depth. Across a few donors, 5% to 6% of naive CD4, approximately 3.6% of naive CD8, 2.3% of memory CD4, and roughly 0.4% of memory CD8 clonotypes were shared. Compared with non-shared clonotypes, the clonotypes found in all four sorted-subset donors had higher generation probabilities. Larger estimated clonotype richness was generally found for naive subsets than for memory subsets. Because the study included only a small number of donors, the genetic and exposure-history diversity represented was limited. Only blood was sampled, and tissue TCR repertoires likely differ from those in blood. Pairwise subsampling led to the expectation that sequencing depth would affect the degree of clonotype sharing among donors.

TCR CDR3 regions were amplified from genomic DNA by multiplex PCR using the deep immunoSEQ assay. Extracted genomic DNA from each cell subset was distributed evenly across all wells of several immunoSEQ 96-well plates, and each plate was treated as a replicate. For sorted subsets, around 200 ng genomic DNA, equal to some 28,000 T cell genomes, was loaded into each replicate PCR. Purified libraries were quantified with a Qubit 3.0 fluorometer, sized on a Bioanalyzer 2100, and re-quantified with the KAPA Library Quantification kit. Each immunoSEQ 96-well plate was sequenced on its own single-read 150-cycle Illumina NextSeq 550 flow cell. Under the source paper's analysis protocol: Because the immunoSEQ output included only junctional sequences and no quality scores, the filtering could not be the same as the filtering used for full-length reads. To assign V/J genes and CDR3, sequences were annotated using PyIR, a Python wrapper for IgBLAST v1.9, with IMGT germline references. Reads were removed for weak V/J assignments (E-value above 1e-6), missing CDR3, stop codons, out-of-frame junctions, or ambiguous translated residues. V3J clonotypes were defined as sequences sharing an identical inferred V gene, J gene, and CDR3 amino acid sequence. To compute the percentage overlap between repertoires, the number of shared unique clonotypes was divided by the size of the smaller repertoire. Three approaches were used to assess repertoire richness: RTK rarefaction, the Chao1 estimator, and Recon v2.1 estimates of unobserved clonotypes. For all TCRbeta clonotypes obtained by the gDNA method from several donors, generation probabilities were computed with OLGA. In its TCRdb copy, this immuneACCESS table keeps in-frame sequences only and misses some clones. Where compared with another copy, unresolved V genes explain less than half of these, and the others have no known cause. D and trimming were read from the DNA, whereas the V and J calls and clone size are those reported in that table. The table for this sample lists a few hundred thousand clones; about 74% of them were counted only once. The ten largest clones capture 9% to 12% of the sample.

The donors were healthy, HIV-negative adults with no recently reported acute infections or vaccinations. Every donor was a Caucasian adult residing in Nashville, Tennessee, USA. CD4+ T cells were enriched by magnetic negative selection, after which naive cells were positively selected on CD45RA and the negative fraction was taken as the memory subset. Blood was obtained by leukapheresis, after which PBMCs were separated by Ficoll-Histopaque density gradient centrifugation and cryopreserved in liquid nitrogen vapor phase. Analytical flow cytometry was used to check the purity and quantity of each magnetically sorted T cell population. From each sorted fraction, genomic DNA was isolated and quantified by UV absorbance on a Nanodrop 2000c. From the cysteine through the phenylalanine, the CDR3 covers 16 amino acids. Only the CDR3 DNA stays, 48 bases, in frame from base 1. V has 3 bases trimmed and J has 2 bases trimmed; junction bases matching no gene number 4. Based on the germline V gene (reference sequence), the CDR1 and CDR2 sequences are SEHNR and FQNEAQ.

The sequencing input was memory CD4+ T cells sorted from blood. Reading the label with the study, this specimen's cell subset or site is: CD45RA-negative fraction. The clonotype was recovered from a man aged 25-45 years in good health. The rearranged segments are TRBV7-9 and TRBJ2-3; 11 nucleotides in the junction match TRBD2. The CDR3 corresponds to CASSFPSGRFTDTQYF. Read as DNA, the sequence is TGTGCCAGCAGCTTCCCTAGCGGGAGGTTCACAGATACGCAGTATTTT.